This T cell receptor (beta chain) was identified in a study of CD8+ T cells in alopecia areata. The wider study: Patients took tofacitinib for 6 to 18 months, followed by 6 drug-free months. Study-level results: An increase in clonality over normal scalp was evident in lesional scalp, especially alopecia totalis/universalis.

CDR1 SQVTM and CDR2 ANQGSEA come from the germline V gene. This CDR3 has 14 amino acids. V shed 6 bases and J shed 1 base, with 15 bases lying between them. Investigators sorted PBMCs to obtain both CD4+ and CD8+ T cells. Extraction and reverse transcription of RNA yielded cDNA as the sequencing template. Clones were read by immunoSEQ multiplex PCR, and TCRdb kept only the in-frame ones, dropping some. Of more than 90,000 clones in the sample, about two fifths were seen once. This clone was seen a single time. Its matching antigen is unknown. This receptor was obtained from a human donor with alopecia areata. What was sequenced was CD4+ T cells sorted from blood. V is TRBV29-1 and J is TRBJ2-5; D call uncertain. The CDR3 spells CSVHPVEAQETQYF. Written as DNA, the CDR3 is TGCAGCGTGCACCCAGTCGAGGCCCAAGAGACCCAGTACTTC.